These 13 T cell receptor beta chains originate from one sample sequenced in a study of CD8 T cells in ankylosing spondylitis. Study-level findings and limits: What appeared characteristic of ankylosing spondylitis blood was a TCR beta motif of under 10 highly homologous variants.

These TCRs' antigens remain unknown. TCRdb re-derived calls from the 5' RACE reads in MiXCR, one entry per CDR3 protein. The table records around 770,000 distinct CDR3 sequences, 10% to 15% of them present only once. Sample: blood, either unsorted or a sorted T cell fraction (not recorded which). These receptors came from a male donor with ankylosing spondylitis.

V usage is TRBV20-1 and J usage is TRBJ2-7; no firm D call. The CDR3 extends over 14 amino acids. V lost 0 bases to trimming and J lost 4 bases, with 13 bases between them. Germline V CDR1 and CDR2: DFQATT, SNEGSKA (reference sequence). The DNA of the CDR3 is TGCAGTGCTAGAGATCCGGCCACAACTTACGAGCAGTACTTC. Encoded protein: CSARDPATTYEQYF.

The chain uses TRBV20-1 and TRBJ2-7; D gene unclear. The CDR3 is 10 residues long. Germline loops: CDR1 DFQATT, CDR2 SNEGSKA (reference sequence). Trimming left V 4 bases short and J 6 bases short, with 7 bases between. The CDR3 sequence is CSAISPEQYF. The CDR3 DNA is TGCAGTGCTATTAGCCCCGAGCAGTACTTC.

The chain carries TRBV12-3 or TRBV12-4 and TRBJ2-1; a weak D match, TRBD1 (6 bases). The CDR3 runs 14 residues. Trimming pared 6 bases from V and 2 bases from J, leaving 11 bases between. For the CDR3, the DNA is TGTGCCAGCAGCAAGGACAGAACCTACAATGAGCAGTTCTTC. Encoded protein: CASSKDRTYNEQFF.

The CDR3: CSARESRGVFVETQYF. The CDR3 DNA sequence: TGCAGTGCTAGAGAGTCCAGGGGCGTTTTCGTGGAGACCCAGTACTTC. The rearrangement links TRBV20-1 to TRBJ2-5, with a weak D call TRBD1 (6 bases). The CDR3 consists of 16 residues. Per germline, CDR1 DFQATT and CDR2 SNEGSKA (reference sequence). Deletions cut 0 bases from V and 5 bases from J, with 19 bases between.

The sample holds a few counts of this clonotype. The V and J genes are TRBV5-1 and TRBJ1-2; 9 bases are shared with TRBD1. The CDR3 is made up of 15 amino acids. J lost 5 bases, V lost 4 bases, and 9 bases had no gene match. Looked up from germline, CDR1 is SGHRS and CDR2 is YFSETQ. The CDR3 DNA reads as TGCGCCAGCAGCGACCCTCCGGGACAGGGTTATGGCTACACCTTC. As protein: CASSDPPGQGYGYTF.

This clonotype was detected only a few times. CDR3 sequence (DNA): TGTGCCAGCTCACCTTCTACAGGGTACTATGGCTACACCTTC. It specifies CASSPSTGYYGYTF. This chain joins TRBV18 and TRBJ1-2, with D possibly TRBD1 on 6 matching bases. This CDR3 is 14 amino acids long. Between the trimmed V and J ends, which lost 3 bases and 3 bases, there was a span of 11 bases. CDR1 and CDR2 (germline): KGHSH, LQKENI.

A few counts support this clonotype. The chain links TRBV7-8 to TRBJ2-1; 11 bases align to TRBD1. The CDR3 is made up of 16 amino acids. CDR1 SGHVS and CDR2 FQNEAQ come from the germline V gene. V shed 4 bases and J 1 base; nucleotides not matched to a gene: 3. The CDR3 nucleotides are TGTGCCAGCAGCTCGGACAGGGGGCGATCCTACAATGAGCAGTTCTTC. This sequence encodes CASSSDRGRSYNEQFF.

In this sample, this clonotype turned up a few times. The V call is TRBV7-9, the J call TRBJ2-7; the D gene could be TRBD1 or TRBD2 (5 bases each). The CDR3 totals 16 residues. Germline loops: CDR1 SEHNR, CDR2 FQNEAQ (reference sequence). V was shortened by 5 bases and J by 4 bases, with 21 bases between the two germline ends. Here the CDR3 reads CASSRVLSGTAYEQYF. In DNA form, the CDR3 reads TGTGCCAGCAGCCGAGTTCTGTCCGGGACGGCGTACGAGCAGTACTTC.

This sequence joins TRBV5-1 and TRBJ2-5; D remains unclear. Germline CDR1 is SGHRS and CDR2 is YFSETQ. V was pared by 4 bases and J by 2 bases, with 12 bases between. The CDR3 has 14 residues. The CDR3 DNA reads TGCGCCAGCAGCGGATCAGGATTTCAAGAGACCCAGTACTTC. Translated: CASSGSGFQETQYF. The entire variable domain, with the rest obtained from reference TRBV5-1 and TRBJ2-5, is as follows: KAGVTQTPRYLIKTRGQQVTLSCSPISGHRSVSWYQQTPGQGLQFLFEYFSETQRNKGNFPGRFSGRQFSNSRSEMNVSTLELGDSALYLCASSGSGFQETQYFGPGTRLLVL.

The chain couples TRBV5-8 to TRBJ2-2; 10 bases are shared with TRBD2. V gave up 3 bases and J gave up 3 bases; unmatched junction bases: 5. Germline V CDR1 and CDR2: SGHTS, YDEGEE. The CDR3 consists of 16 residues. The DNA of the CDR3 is TGTGCCAGCAGCTCCCTAGCGGGGGAGTACACCGGGGAGCTGTTTTTT. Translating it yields CASSSLAGEYTGELFF. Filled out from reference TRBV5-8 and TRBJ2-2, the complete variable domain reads EAGVTQSPTHLIKTRGQQATLRCSPISGHTSVYWYQQALGLGLQFLLWYDEGEERNRGNFPPRFSGRQFPNYSSELNVNALELEDSALYLCASSSLAGEYTGELFFGEGSRLTVL.

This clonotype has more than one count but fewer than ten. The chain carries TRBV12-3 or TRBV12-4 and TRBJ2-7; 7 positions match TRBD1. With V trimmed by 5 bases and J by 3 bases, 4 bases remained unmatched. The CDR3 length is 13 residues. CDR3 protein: CASSRGPHYEQYF. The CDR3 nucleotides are TGTGCCAGCAGTAGGGGGCCCCACTACGAGCAGTACTTC.

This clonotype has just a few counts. The CDR3 DNA sequence: TGTGCCAGCAGTGCCTCGGAATCCACTGGAAACACCATATATTTT. It encodes CASSASESTGNTIYF. J is TRBJ1-3 and V is TRBV6-2 or TRBV6-3, with unresolved D. CDR3 length equals 15 residues. V lost 5 bases to trimming and J lost 2 bases, with 13 bases between them. Per the germline V gene, CDR1 is MNHEY and CDR2 is SVGEGT.

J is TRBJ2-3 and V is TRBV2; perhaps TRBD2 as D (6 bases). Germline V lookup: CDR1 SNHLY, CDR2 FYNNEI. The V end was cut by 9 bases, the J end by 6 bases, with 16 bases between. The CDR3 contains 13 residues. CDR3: CASKPHGGDTQYF. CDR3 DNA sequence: TGTGCCAGTAAACCTCACGGAGGGGATACGCAGTATTTT.